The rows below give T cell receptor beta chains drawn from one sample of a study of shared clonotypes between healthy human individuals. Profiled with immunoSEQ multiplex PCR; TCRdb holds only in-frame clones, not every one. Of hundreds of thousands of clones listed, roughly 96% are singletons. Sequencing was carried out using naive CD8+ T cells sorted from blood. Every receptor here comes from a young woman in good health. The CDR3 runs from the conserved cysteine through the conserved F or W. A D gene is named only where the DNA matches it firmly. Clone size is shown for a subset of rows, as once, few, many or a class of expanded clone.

cdr3_nt: TGCGCCAGCCGCTCGGGACAGGGTTACGAGCAGTACTTC
cdr3_aa: CASRSGQGYEQYF
d_call: TRBD1
clone_size: NA
j_call: TRBJ2-7
v_call: TRBV5-1

cdr3_nt: TGTGCCAGCAGCGAAACAGGGGTTAATTCACCCCTCCACTTT
cdr3_aa: CASSETGVNSPLHF
d_call: TRBD1
clone_size: NA
j_call: TRBJ1-6
v_call: TRBV9

cdr3_nt: TGTGCCAGCAGAGCTCAGGTGAATGAAAAACTGTTTTTT
cdr3_aa: CASRAQVNEKLFF
d_call: NA
clone_size: NA
j_call: TRBJ1-4
v_call: TRBV2

cdr3_nt: TGTGCCAGCAGCCTCAGGGGGGGGAGGAGGGAAGCTTTCTTT
cdr3_aa: CASSLRGGRREAFF
d_call: TRBD1
clone_size: NA
j_call: TRBJ1-1
v_call: TRBV7-8

cdr3_nt: TGTGCCAGCAGCCGTCGGCGAACAGATACGCAGTATTTT
cdr3_aa: CASSRRRTDTQYF
d_call: NA
clone_size: NA
j_call: TRBJ2-3
v_call: TRBV11-2

cdr3_nt: TGTGCCACCTCGACAGGGAGGAATCAGCCCCAGCATTTT
cdr3_aa: CATSTGRNQPQHF
d_call: TRBD1
clone_size: NA
j_call: TRBJ1-5
v_call: TRBV10-3

cdr3_nt: TGTGCCAGCAGTGAAAGTCGCGCCTACGAGCAGTACTTC
cdr3_aa: CASSESRAYEQYF
d_call: NA
clone_size: NA
j_call: TRBJ2-7
v_call: TRBV2

cdr3_nt: TGTGCCTGGATGACAGCCTTCTATGGCTACACCTTC
cdr3_aa: CAWMTAFYGYTF
d_call: NA
clone_size: few
j_call: TRBJ1-2
v_call: TRBV30

cdr3_nt: TGTGCTAGTGGATCCGGGCCAAAGGGATTCAGCGATGAGCAGTTCTTC
cdr3_aa: CASGSGPKGFSDEQFF
d_call: NA
clone_size: NA
j_call: TRBJ2-1
v_call: TRBV12-5

cdr3_nt: TGTGCCAGTAGTTTTCTAGCGGAATCCTACAATGAGCAGTTCTTC
cdr3_aa: CASSFLAESYNEQFF
d_call: TRBD2
clone_size: NA
j_call: TRBJ2-1
v_call: TRBV19

cdr3_nt: TGTGCCAGCAGTGAAGCTAGCACAGACTACGAGCAGTACTTC
cdr3_aa: CASSEASTDYEQYF
d_call: NA
clone_size: NA
j_call: TRBJ2-7
v_call: TRBV6-1

cdr3_nt: TGTGCCAGCAGCCGCCGGACTAGCGGGAAGGAGAATGAGCAGTTCTTC
cdr3_aa: CASSRRTSGKENEQFF
d_call: TRBD2
clone_size: NA
j_call: TRBJ2-1
v_call: TRBV5-4

cdr3_nt: TGTGCCAGCAGCCCCCCAGGGGGCGTCTACGAGCAGTACTTC
cdr3_aa: CASSPPGGVYEQYF
d_call: TRBD1
clone_size: once
j_call: TRBJ2-7
v_call: TRBV11-2

cdr3_nt: TGTGCCAGCAGTTACGGGACTAGCGGGAATCACTACGAGCAGTACTTC
cdr3_aa: CASSYGTSGNHYEQYF
d_call: TRBD2
clone_size: NA
j_call: TRBJ2-7
v_call: TRBV6-5

cdr3_nt: TGTGCCAGCAGTGTTAAAACCACCGGGACAGAGTTTGAAGCTTTCTTT
cdr3_aa: CASSVKTTGTEFEAFF
d_call: TRBD1
clone_size: NA
j_call: TRBJ1-1
v_call: TRBV25-1

cdr3_nt: TGTGCCAGCAGTTTAAGCGGCTGGACTAGCGGGAGGCTTAGCACAGATACGCAGTATTTT
cdr3_aa: CASSLSGWTSGRLSTDTQYF
d_call: TRBD2
clone_size: NA
j_call: TRBJ2-3
v_call: TRBV27

cdr3_nt: TGTGCCAGCAGTGAAGGCCCGGGGAACTATGGCTACACCTTC
cdr3_aa: CASSEGPGNYGYTF
d_call: NA
clone_size: NA
j_call: TRBJ1-2
v_call: TRBV6-1

cdr3_nt: TGTGCCAGCAGTTTATCAGACGGGACGATCTCCTACGAGCAGTACTTC
cdr3_aa: CASSLSDGTISYEQYF
d_call: NA
clone_size: NA
j_call: TRBJ2-7
v_call: TRBV27

cdr3_nt: TGTGCCAGCAGCTCCACAGGGCAAGGCTACACCTTC
cdr3_aa: CASSSTGQGYTF
d_call: NA
clone_size: NA
j_call: TRBJ1-2
v_call: TRBV7-9

cdr3_nt: TGTGCCAGCAGTCGGGGGCGGGCCTCCTACAATGAGCAGTTCTTC
cdr3_aa: CASSRGRASYNEQFF
d_call: NA
clone_size: NA
j_call: TRBJ2-1
v_call: TRBV27

cdr3_nt: TGTGCCAGCAGTGTAGGAACAGCGGCCCTCTCCTACGAGCAGTACTTC
cdr3_aa: CASSVGTAALSYEQYF
d_call: NA
clone_size: NA
j_call: TRBJ2-7
v_call: TRBV6-1

cdr3_nt: TGTGCCAGCAGTTTCAGGAAGCTCACTGAAGCTTTCTTT
cdr3_aa: CASSFRKLTEAFF
d_call: NA
clone_size: NA
j_call: TRBJ1-1
v_call: TRBV28

cdr3_nt: TGTGCCAGCAGATACGGACAGGGCTCTGGCTACACCTTC
cdr3_aa: CASRYGQGSGYTF
d_call: TRBD1
clone_size: NA
j_call: TRBJ1-2
v_call: TRBV28

cdr3_nt: TGTGCCAGTTGTTCGGGAGCTGAAGCTTTCTTT
cdr3_aa: CASCSGAEAFF
d_call: NA
clone_size: NA
j_call: TRBJ1-1
v_call: TRBV19